The T cell receptor beta chain described here comes from a study of PD-1 blockade in mismatch repair-deficient tumors. Germline V gene data show CDR1 as SNHLY and CDR2 as FYNNEI. J was trimmed by 4 bases and V by 6 bases; bases with no gene match: 7. This CDR3 has 14 residues. Repertoires were generated with immunoSEQ multiplex PCR, while TCRdb's copy carries only in-frame clones and drops some. This sample yields about 9,800 clones, of which around 85% are seen a single time; 22% belongs to the top ten. Time point here: approximately 10-day in vitro stimulation with candidate neoantigen peptide 2. All patients were mismatch repair deficient, assessed by either PCR or immunohistochemistry. This clone was detected once. Its antigen is currently unknown.

The specimen was cells cultured in vitro, collected from a patient treated with pembrolizumab. The genes are TRBV2 and TRBJ2-5, with 8 bases that match TRBD1. This sequence originates from an adult with mismatch repair-deficient cancer. CDR3 residues: CASRVTGGVETQYF. DNA for the CDR3: TGTGCCAGCAGGGTCACAGGGGGAGTAGAGACCCAGTACTTC.